Listed below are T cell receptor beta chains from one sample, sequenced in a study of blood T cells in healthy people across ages. TCRdb reanalysed the 5' RACE reads using MiXCR and keeps one entry per CDR3 protein. The sample has just over 1 million distinct CDR3 sequences; around 45% are singletons. The specimen sequenced was blood. These receptors originate from a woman in her sixties or seventies in good health. The CDR3 runs from the conserved cysteine through the conserved F or W. A D gene is named only where the DNA matches it firmly. Not all rows give a size; the values are once, few, many and, for expanded clones, a class.

D gene,clone size,V gene,J gene,CDR3 protein,CDR3 DNA
TRBD2,few,TRBV7-9,TRBJ2-1,CASSLIAGGTDEQFF,TGTGCCAGCAGCTTAATAGCGGGAGGAACCGATGAGCAGTTCTTC
.,few,TRBV21-1,TRBJ2-7,CASSKEGSEQYF,TGTGCCAGCAGCAAAGAGGGGAGCGAGCAGTACTTC
.,.,TRBV25-1,TRBJ1-6,CASSDGLGLGSPLHF,TGTGCCAGCAGTGATGGACTCGGCCTGGGTTCACCCCTCCACTTT
.,.,TRBV18,TRBJ2-5,CASSPDSNGKTQYF,TGTGCCAGCTCACCGGACAGCAACGGAAAGACCCAGTACTTC
TRBD2,.,TRBV7-8,TRBJ2-3,CASSFPRSGSSDTQYF,TGTGCCAGCAGCTTCCCTAGAAGCGGGAGTTCAGATACGCAGTATTTT
.,.,TRBV6-2/TRBV6-3,TRBJ1-3,CASSYSGVTGNTIYF,TGTGCCAGCAGTTACTCGGGAGTGACTGGAAACACCATATATTTT
.,.,TRBV6-6,TRBJ2-3,CASSYSGQTDTQYF,TGTGCCAGCAGTTACTCGGGGCAGACAGATACGCAGTATTTT
.,.,TRBV12-3/TRBV12-4,TRBJ2-3,CASRFGVDTEYF,TGTGCCAGCAGATTCGGGGTAGATACGGAGTATTTT
TRBD2,.,TRBV3-1,TRBJ2-2,CASSQELAGGTGELFF,TGTGCCAGCAGCCAAGAACTAGCGGGAGGTACCGGGGAGCTGTTTTTT
.,few,TRBV24-1,TRBJ2-3,CATSDFGDTQYF,TGTGCCACCAGTGATTTCGGCGATACGCAGTATTTT
TRBD2,.,TRBV12-3/TRBV12-4,TRBJ2-6,CASSPGLAGGTVAGANVLTF,TGTGCCAGCAGTCCAGGACTAGCGGGAGGGACCGTAGCTGGGGCCAACGTCCTGACTTTC
TRBD1,.,TRBV28,TRBJ2-7,CASSLSGGGRREQYF,TGTGCCAGCAGTTTATCAGGGGGCGGCCGGAGGGAGCAGTACTTC
.,few,TRBV12-3/TRBV12-4,TRBJ2-5,CASSTRTETQYF,TGTGCCAGCAGTACCCGAACGGAGACCCAGTACTTC
.,.,TRBV7-8,TRBJ2-1,CASSHGTDNEQFF,TGTGCCAGCAGCCACGGGACGGACAATGAGCAGTTCTTC
TRBD2,few,TRBV20-1,TRBJ2-3,CSARDGSSGSVDTQYF,TGCAGTGCTAGAGATGGGTCTAGCGGGAGTGTAGATACGCAGTATTTT
.,few,TRBV7-2,TRBJ1-4,CASSLGSGEKLFF,TGTGCCAGCAGCTTGGGTTCGGGTGAAAAACTGTTTTTT
.,many,TRBV9,TRBJ2-3,CASSVRATDTQYF,TGTGCCAGCAGCGTACGGGCCACAGATACGCAGTATTTT
.,.,TRBV4-1,TRBJ2-7,CASSQDRTAPYEQYF,TGCGCCAGCAGCCAAGATAGAACAGCCCCCTACGAGCAGTACTTC
.,few,TRBV7-2,TRBJ2-1,CASSGRPTYNEQFF,TGTGCCAGCAGCGGACGACCTACCTACAATGAGCAGTTCTTC
TRBD2,.,TRBV27,TRBJ2-1,CASSLSTSGRAGEQFF,TGTGCCAGCAGTTTATCCACTAGCGGGAGGGCGGGTGAGCAGTTCTTC
.,few,TRBV7-9,TRBJ2-1,CASSLLGENNEQFF,TGTGCCAGCAGCTTACTGGGCGAAAACAATGAGCAGTTCTTC
.,.,TRBV6-5,TRBJ1-6,CASRAGLNSPLHF,TGTGCCAGCAGGGCAGGGCTTAATTCACCCCTCCACTTT
TRBD1,.,TRBV27,TRBJ2-7,CASSDRGEAYEQYF,TGTGCCAGCAGCGACAGGGGGGAGGCCTACGAGCAGTACTTC
.,.,TRBV12-3/TRBV12-4,TRBJ1-5,CASSLRLWADSNQPQHF,TGTGCCAGCAGTTTACGGCTATGGGCTGACAGCAATCAGCCCCAGCATTTT
TRBD2,few,TRBV4-1,TRBJ2-7,CASSQQGLVLTEQYF,TGCGCCAGCAGCCAGCAGGGACTAGTCCTAACCGAGCAGTACTTC
.,.,TRBV27,TRBJ1-2,CASSSSGTIRYGYTF,TGTGCCAGCAGTTCCTCCGGGACCATACGCTATGGCTACACCTTC
.,once,TRBV12-3/TRBV12-4,TRBJ2-5,CAGSFIGGETQYF,TGTGCCGGCAGTTTTATTGGGGGGGAGACCCAGTACTTC
TRBD2,few,TRBV7-8,TRBJ2-5,CASSFDPGLAGGQKTQYF,TGTGCCAGCAGCTTTGATCCGGGACTAGCGGGAGGGCAGAAGACCCAGTACTTC
.,.,TRBV20-1,TRBJ1-4,CSASRDHEKLFF,TGCAGTGCTAGCCGCGATCATGAAAAACTGTTTTTT
.,.,TRBV5-6,TRBJ1-1,CASSSGGVYEAFF,TGTGCCAGCAGCTCCGGGGGGGTTTATGAAGCTTTCTTT
TRBD2,.,TRBV6-2/TRBV6-3,TRBJ2-7,CASSSAGTSGISSYEQYF,TGTGCCAGCAGTTCCGCCGGGACTAGCGGGATTAGCTCCTACGAGCAGTACTTC
TRBD1,.,TRBV7-9,TRBJ1-5,CASSSGTGGFQPQHF,TGTGCCAGCAGCTCGGGGACAGGGGGCTTTCAGCCCCAGCATTTT
.,.,TRBV9,TRBJ2-3,CASREQGTETQYF,TGTGCCAGCCGCGAACAGGGCACAGAGACGCAGTATTTT
TRBD2,few,TRBV28,TRBJ2-7,CASSEYSGRGSYEQYF,TGTGCCAGCAGTGAATATAGCGGGAGGGGCTCCTACGAGCAGTACTTC
.,few,TRBV6-5,TRBJ2-5,CASSTGQRIQETQYF,TGTGCCAGCAGTACTGGACAGCGCATTCAAGAGACCCAGTACTTC
.,.,TRBV11-2,TRBJ1-1,CASSGGLVGSTETFF,TGTGCCAGCAGCGGCGGTTTGGTGGGGAGCACTGAAACTTTCTTT
TRBD2,.,TRBV7-6,TRBJ2-2,CASSLEAFGRASTGELFF,TGTGCCAGCAGCTTAGAAGCGTTCGGGAGGGCTAGCACCGGGGAGCTGTTTTTT
.,.,TRBV27,TRBJ1-5,CASKERDYSNQPQHF,TGTGCCAGCAAAGAGCGGGATTATAGCAATCAGCCCCAGCATTTT
.,few,TRBV7-8,TRBJ2-7,CASTPGGKSYEQYF,TGTGCCAGCACCCCCGGCGGGAAGTCCTACGAGCAGTACTTC
.,many,TRBV28,TRBJ2-5,CASSLRSGKTQYF,TGTGCCAGCAGTTTAAGGTCAGGGAAGACCCAGTACTTC
.,few,TRBV4-1,TRBJ2-3,CASSKKDASTDTQYF,TGCGCCAGCAGCAAGAAGGATGCTAGCACAGATACGCAGTATTTT
.,.,TRBV28,TRBJ2-5,CASSAQGGGLMETQYF,TGTGCCAGCAGTGCTCAGGGGGGTGGGCTAATGGAGACCCAGTACTTC
TRBD1,.,TRBV5-6,TRBJ1-5,CASSLRQGVNNQPQHF,TGTGCCAGCAGCTTACGACAGGGGGTAAACAATCAGCCCCAGCATTTT
.,.,TRBV25-1,TRBJ1-4,CASSKGTDEKLFF,TGTGCCAGCAGTAAAGGCACTGATGAAAAACTGTTTTTT
.,few,TRBV5-1,TRBJ2-3,CASSKLARTDTQYF,TGCGCCAGCAGCAAACTAGCAAGGACAGATACGCAGTATTTT
TRBD1,.,TRBV9,TRBJ2-5,CASSPNRGRLYF,TGTGCCAGCAGCCCGAACAGGGGGCGCTTGTACTTC
.,few,TRBV29-1,TRBJ2-4,CSVGTGAQNIQYF,TGCAGCGTTGGGACCGGGGCGCAAAACATTCAGTACTTC
TRBD2,few,TRBV10-3,TRBJ2-3,CATGRGLASRDTQYF,TGTGCCACCGGGAGGGGACTAGCGTCTCGGGATACGCAGTATTTT
TRBD1,.,TRBV4-1,TRBJ1-4,CASSAITQGEVQKLFF,TGCGCCAGCAGCGCTATAACCCAGGGGGAGGTGCAGAAACTGTTTTTT
.,.,TRBV7-8,TRBJ2-3,CASSFPPRAGSTDTQYF,TGTGCCAGCAGCTTCCCCCCGCGAGCGGGTAGCACAGATACGCAGTATTTT
TRBD2,many,TRBV5-1,TRBJ2-7,CASSLEAAGSYNEQYF,TGCGCCAGCAGCTTGGAGGCAGCGGGGTCCTACAATGAGCAGTACTTC
.,once,TRBV5-1,TRBJ1-4,CASSWGRGSPNEKLFF,TGCGCCAGCAGTTGGGGACGGGGGAGCCCTAATGAAAAACTGTTTTTT
.,few,TRBV29-1,TRBJ2-5,CSVVKSWEETQYF,TGCAGCGTTGTAAAGAGTTGGGAAGAGACCCAGTACTTC